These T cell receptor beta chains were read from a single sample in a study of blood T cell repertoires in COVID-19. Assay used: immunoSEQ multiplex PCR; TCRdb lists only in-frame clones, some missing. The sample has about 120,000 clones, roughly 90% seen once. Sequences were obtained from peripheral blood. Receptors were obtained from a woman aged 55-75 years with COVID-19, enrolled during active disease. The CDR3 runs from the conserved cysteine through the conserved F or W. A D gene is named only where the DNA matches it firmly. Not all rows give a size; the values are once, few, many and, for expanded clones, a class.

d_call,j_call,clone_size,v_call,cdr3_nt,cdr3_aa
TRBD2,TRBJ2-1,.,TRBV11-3,TGTGCCAGCAGCCCAGGCGGGGGGTTAATCAATGAGCAGTTCTTC,CASSPGGGLINEQFF
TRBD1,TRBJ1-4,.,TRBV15,TGTGCCACCAGCAGATCGAGGGACAGGGAAAAACTGTTTTTT,CATSRSRDREKLFF
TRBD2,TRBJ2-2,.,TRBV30,TGTGCCTGGAGGCGGGGGAGGTCCGGGGAGCTGTTTTTT,CAWRRGRSGELFF
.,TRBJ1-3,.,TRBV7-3,TGTGCCAGCAGCTCATACAGAGACTCTGGAAACACCATATATTTT,CASSSYRDSGNTIYF
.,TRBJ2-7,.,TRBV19,TGTGCCAGTAGTATAAGATCCGGGGGCTACGAGCAGTACTTC,CASSIRSGGYEQYF
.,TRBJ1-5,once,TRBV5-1,TGCGCCAGCAGCCGGGAAGGTGGTCCCAATCAGCCCCAGCATTTT,CASSREGGPNQPQHF
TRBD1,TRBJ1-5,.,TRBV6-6,TGTGCCAGCAAAGACAGGGGGAAGCAGCCCCAGCATTTT,CASKDRGKQPQHF
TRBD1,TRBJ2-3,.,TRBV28,TGTGCCGGACGGGAAGGGGGCGCGGACACAGATACGCAGTATTTT,CAGREGGADTDTQYF
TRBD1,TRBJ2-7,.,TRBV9,TGTGCCAGCAGCGTCGGACAGGGTGCCTACGAGCAGTACTTC,CASSVGQGAYEQYF
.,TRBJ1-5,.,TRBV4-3,TGCGCCAGCAGCCAAGTTAGTGGAGTCAATCAGCCCCAGCATTTT,CASSQVSGVNQPQHF
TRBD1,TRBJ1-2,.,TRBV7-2,TGTGCCAGCAGCCCGGACAGGACCCCTAACTATGGCTACACCTTC,CASSPDRTPNYGYTF
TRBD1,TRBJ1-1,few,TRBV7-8,TGTGCCAGCAGCTTCTGGACAGGGTCAAACACTGAAGCTTTCTTT,CASSFWTGSNTEAFF
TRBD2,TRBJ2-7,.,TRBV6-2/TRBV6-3,TGTGCCAGCAGTTACTCCTTAGCGGGGGGACGCGGATCCTACGAGCAGTACTTC,CASSYSLAGGRGSYEQYF
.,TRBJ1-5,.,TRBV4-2,TGTGCCAGCAGCCAAGATCCGGGAGATCAGCCCCAGCATTTT,CASSQDPGDQPQHF
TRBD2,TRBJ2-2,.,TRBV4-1,TGCGCCAGCAGCCGTGGACTAGCGGGGGGGCCGTCGAACACCGGGGAGCTGTTTTTT,CASSRGLAGGPSNTGELFF